The present entry profiles one T cell receptor (beta chain) with its context. The antigen remains unidentified. At the DNA level, this CDR3 is encoded by other sequences in the same sample as well. This CDR3 has 10 amino acids. V was shortened by 4 bases and J by 5 bases, with 5 bases between the two germline ends. The V gene's germline CDR1 is SQVTM and CDR2 ANQGSEA. These data originate in a study of cytomegalovirus exposure and HLA in healthy donors. Study-level background: Early release data held 80 million to 100 million unique TCRs from HLA-typed donors.

Findings and caveats of the study: The authors listed 164 TCR beta chains as cytomegalovirus-associated.

Both 60 Vbeta primers and 13 Jbeta primers went into the PCR. Assay used: immunoSEQ multiplex PCR; TCRdb lists only in-frame clones, some missing. The sample lists 200,000 to 250,000 clones; approximately 80% were seen once. At the time of sampling, donors were nominally healthy, though unrecorded immune exposures were likely. The specimen was PBMCs. This sequence originates from a boy aged 2 to 10 in good health and CMV-seronegative. The V and J genes are TRBV29-1 and TRBJ1-1; D remains unclear. For the CDR3, the DNA is TGCAGCGTTGTCAGAACTGAAGCTTTCTTT. Translated: CSVVRTEAFF.